This paragraph covers one T cell receptor beta chain sequence. The data are from a study of neurological immune-mediated disorders. Trimming left V 7 bases short and J 3 bases short, with 13 bases between. Germline CDR1 reads SGHRS; CDR2 reads YFSETQ. This CDR3 contains 13 residues. Serving as healthy controls were blood bank volunteers based in Maryland, USA. A total of 2 million PBMCs stored at -80 degrees C provided the unsorted libraries. The cDNA was synthesized by 5'RACE incorporating 10-nucleotide random UMIs. TCRdb re-analysed the 5' RACE reads in MiXCR, keeping a single row per CDR3 protein. The repertoire holds 72,000 or so distinct CDR3 sequences, with roughly a sixth as singletons.

The chain joins TRBV5-1 to TRBJ1-2; D is possibly TRBD1 (5 bases). What was sequenced was PBMCs. The source of this sequence is a woman between 40 and 50 years old in good health. In DNA form, the CDR3 reads TGCGCCAGCGGCCCGCTGACAGACTATGGCTACACCTTC. This gives the protein CASGPLTDYGYTF.